This TCR beta chain emerged from a study of T cell changes during pregnancy in multiple sclerosis. Profiling relied on immunoSEQ multiplex PCR, and the TCRdb table lists in-frame clones only, not all of them. The sample carries about 77,000 clones, approximately 90% recorded once. The CDR3 is made up of 14 amino acids. Germline CDR1 is GTSNPN and CDR2 is SVGIG (reference sequence). Germline trimming cut 1 base from V and 5 bases from J; bases unmatched to any gene: 6. The chain recombines TRBV30 with TRBJ2-7; the match to TRBD1 covers 9 bases. This sequence was found in a female donor with multiple sclerosis, enrolled in a pregnancy study. The specimen was peripheral blood, collected before pregnancy. CDR3 amino acids: CAWSDRDRDHEQYF. CDR3 in DNA: TGTGCCTGGAGTGACCGGGACAGGGACCACGAGCAGTACTTC.